This passage covers 24 T cell receptor beta chains from one sample sequenced in a study of breast tumors, draining lymph nodes, adjacent tissues (dated by TCRdb to 2016 to 2018). Libraries were constructed by multiplex PCR. Sequencing used an Illumina HiSeq 2000. TCRdb's own reprocessing of the public reads used fastp at Q25 and MiXCR and kept productive beta chains. Merged by CDR3 protein, the rows form single entries marked with the most common genes and DNA. The sample table lists approximately 300,000 distinct CDR3 sequences, 30% of them with a count of one. 1.1% of the sample belongs to the ten largest clones. Lymph node samples came from the axillary draining lymph nodes of breast cancer patients. Source material: axillary lymph node tissue. Every receptor here comes from a female donor with breast cancer. Some clones in this sample may be carry-over from other donors' samples.

For this clonotype: This may arise from a read error, as a much more abundant clone is one base away. The chain is built from TRBV7-4 and TRBJ1-6, with TRBD1 matching over 7 bases. Germline-derived CDR1 and CDR2 are SGHVT and SQSDAQ. The junction had 11 bases not matched to a gene; V was cut back by 6 bases and J by 9 bases. The CDR3 length is 15 residues. This chain's CDR3 is CASSTPTGTVSPLHF. CDR3 nucleotide sequence: TGTGCCAGCAGTACCCCGACAGGGACGGTTTCACCCCTCCACTTT.

This clonotype was recorded at least ten times. The chain employs TRBV20-1 and TRBJ2-6; no clear D. The germline V gene has CDR1 DFQATT and CDR2 SNEGSKA (reference sequence). The CDR3 covers 15 residues. V was pared by 3 bases and J by 2 bases, with 11 bases between. The CDR3 DNA is TGCAGTGCTAGGGATAGTACCACTGGGGCCAACGTCCTGACTTTC. This gives the protein CSARDSTTGANVLTF.

A word on this clonotype: A read error is possible here, since a much larger clone lies one base away. The rearrangement joins TRBV12-3 or TRBV12-4 to TRBJ2-3; a weak D match, TRBD1 (7 bases). CDR3 length equals 16 residues. The CDR3 sequence: CASKTGTAGGTDTQCF. The CDR3 DNA reads TGTGCCAGCAAAACCGGGACAGCGGGTGGCACAGATACGCAGTGTTTT.

This clonotype was seen ten or more times. As DNA, the CDR3 is TGTGCCAGCAGCGCGAAGGGACTAGAGTCGGATACGCAGTATTTT. It yields the protein CASSAKGLESDTQYF. The chain employs TRBV7-3 and TRBJ2-3; 8 nucleotides align to TRBD2. CDR1 is SGHTA, CDR2 FQGTGA, per germline. Trimming took 5 bases from V and 6 from J; bases not matched to a gene: 10. The CDR3 totals 15 residues.

This clonotype was seen many times. This chain uses TRBV5-1 with TRBJ2-7; D possibly corresponds to TRBD2 (7 bases). The germline V gene encodes CDR1 SGHRS and CDR2 YFSETQ. The CDR3 consists of 15 residues. The V end was cut by 6 bases, the J end by 3 bases, with 19 bases between. CDR3 residues: CASTLGGGSGYEQYF. The CDR3 DNA sequence: TGCGCCAGCACCCTCGGGGGCGGGAGCGGCTACGAGCAGTACTTC.

For this clonotype: Given the absence of the conserved phenylalanine or tryptophan at the CDR3 end, a read error is likely. V and J are TRBV7-9 and TRBJ1-4; TRBD1 is a possible D gene (5 bases). CDR3 length equals 14 residues. Per the germline V gene, CDR1 is SEHNR and CDR2 is FQNEAQ (reference sequence). The CDR3 DNA reads TGTGCCAGCAGCTTTGGGGGTTTTGAAGAAAGACTGTTTCTT. Protein sequence: CASSFGGFEERLFL.

V and J are TRBV10-3 and TRBJ1-3; D is unresolved. This CDR3 is 13 amino acids long. The germline V gene encodes CDR1 ENHRY and CDR2 SYGVKD. V dropped 6 bases and J dropped 0 bases, with 6 bases sitting between them. The CDR3 DNA follows: TGTGCCATCAGGCTGTGCTCTGGAAACACCATATATTTT. This codes for CAIRLCSGNTIYF.

This clonotype was counted only a few times. A much larger clone differs from this one at a single base, so this may be a read error. The chain links TRBV20-1 to TRBJ2-3, with D unclear. The germline gives CDR1 DFQATT, CDR2 SNEGSKA (reference sequence). The CDR3 loop spans 11 amino acids. CDR3 sequence reads: CSARVGNTQSF. The CDR3 coding sequence is TGCAGTGCTAGAGTGGGTAATACGCAGTCTTTT.

With respect to this clonotype: Mismatch with germline at one junction end may stem from a read error. This chain connects TRBV5-1 to TRBJ2-7; 10 bases align to TRBD1. Germline V gives CDR1 SGHRS, CDR2 YFSETQ. This CDR3 is built from 14 residues. As DNA, the CDR3 is TGCGCCAACAGCCGGGACAGGGGATCCTACGAGCAGTATTTC. Its protein is CANSRDRGSYEQYF.

This clonotype was counted once. A read error may explain this, as a much larger clone is one base away. The chain is built from TRBV20-1 and TRBJ1-2; a possible D gene is TRBD1 (6 bases). Per the germline V gene, CDR1 is DFQATT and CDR2 is SNEGSKA (reference sequence). V was cut by 5 bases and J by 3 bases, with 22 bases left in between. The CDR3 consists of 16 residues. The CDR3, as DNA: TGCAGTGCTGAAGGTCGAAGGGGGGAGAATCACTATGGCTACACCTTC. It translates to CSAEGRRGENHYGYTF.

This clonotype was picked up many times. The V call is TRBV20-1, the J call TRBJ2-7, with 9 positions matching TRBD2. The CDR3 has 13 amino acids. The V segment lost 4 bases and the J segment 6 bases; nucleotides outside the gene matches: 7. Germline assignment: CDR1 DFQATT and CDR2 SNEGSKA (reference sequence). CDR3 sequence: CSATGTSYGEQYF. CDR3 sequence (DNA): TGCAGTGCTACCGGGACTAGCTATGGCGAGCAGTACTTC.

This clonotype was found many times. The chain combines TRBV7-6 with TRBJ2-3; TRBD2 matches 8 bases. The CDR3 extends over 16 amino acids. V lost 1 base and J lost 2; bases outside the gene matches: 5. Germline values: CDR1 SGHVS, CDR2 FNYEAQ. The CDR3 is CASSLGAGGNTDTQYF. The CDR3 DNA follows: TGTGCCAGCAGCTTAGGTGCGGGGGGAAACACAGATACGCAGTATTTT.

This clonotype was found once. Just one base apart from a much larger clone, this may be a read error. The chain is built from TRBV5-6 and TRBJ2-7; maybe TRBD1 (6 bases). The CDR3 runs to 12 residues. In germline, CDR1 is SGHDT, CDR2 YYEEEE. This chain's CDR3 is CDSSQPGVEQYF. CDR3 sequence (DNA): TGTGACAGCAGTCAGCCAGGGGTCGAGCAGTACTTC.

As concerns this clonotype: No conserved phenylalanine or tryptophan is present at the end of the CDR3, so a read error is the likely explanation. Here the CDR3 DNA reads TGTGCCAGCAGCGCAGGGGGTAGTTGGGGCTACGAGCAGTACTCC. It codes for CASSAGGSWGYEQYS. The chain recombines TRBV9 with TRBJ2-7; 7 nucleotides align to TRBD1. Germline V gene sequence: CDR1 SGDLS, CDR2 YYNGEE. J gave up 3 bases and V 3 bases, and 9 bases lay outside the gene matches. CDR3 length: 15 residues.

Concerning this clonotype: A much more abundant neighbour one base away suggests this may be a read error. The chain employs TRBV5-6 and TRBJ2-1, with D possibly called TRBD1 or TRBD2 (5 bases each). Looked up from germline, CDR1 is SGHDT and CDR2 is YYEEEE. The CDR3 totals 13 residues. The CDR3 coding sequence is TGTGCCAGCAGCAGGGGACGGCTCAATGAGCAGTCCTTC. Residues: CASSRGRLNEQSF. Combining the CDR3 with reference TRBV5-6 and TRBJ2-1 gives the whole variable domain DAGVTQSPTHLIKTRGQQVTLRCSPKSGHDTVSWYQQALGQGPQFIFQYYEEEERQRGNFPDRFSGHQFPNYSSELNVNALLLGDSALYLCASSRGRLNEQSFGPGTRLTVL.

Remarks on this clonotype: A read error may be the cause here, since a much bigger clone is one base away. The chain carries TRBV12-5 and TRBJ1-6, with D unclear. Germline V gives CDR1 LGHNT, CDR2 FRNRAP. V was pared by 3 bases and J by 16 bases, with 16 bases between. The CDR3 runs 13 residues. The CDR3 region is CASGFTSQSELHF. In nucleotides, the CDR3 is TGTGCTAGTGGTTTCACCTCCCAGAGCGAGCTCCACTTT.

This clonotype was recorded many times. V gene TRBV11-3 combines with J gene TRBJ2-7; 16 nucleotides align to TRBD2. Germline assignment: CDR1 SGHNT and CDR2 YENEEA. CDR3 length: 16 amino acids. J was trimmed by 7 bases and V by 4 bases; bases with no gene match: 7. The CDR3 region is CASSSGTSGRAKEQYF. Here the CDR3 DNA reads TGTGCCAGCAGCTCCGGGACTAGCGGGAGGGCAAAGGAGCAGTACTTC.

This clonotype has at least ten counts. The chain carries TRBV7-8 and TRBJ2-2; the D is unclear. Germline V gene lookup returns CDR1 SGHVS and CDR2 FQNEAQ. The CDR3 is 12 residues long. Trimming pared 5 bases from V and 3 bases from J, leaving 4 bases between. The CDR3 coding sequence is TGTGCCAGCAGCCCAGACACCGGGGAGCTGTTTTTT. Its protein product is CASSPDTGELFF.

This clonotype was counted a few times. Without the conserved terminal phenylalanine or tryptophan, this CDR3 likely stems from a read error. The chain carries TRBV24-1 and TRBJ2-5, with TRBD1 identical over 9 bases. V shed 5 bases and J 2 bases; nucleotides not matched to a gene: 2. CDR1 is KGHDR and CDR2 is SFDVKD in the germline V gene. This CDR3 region has 14 residues. CDR3 protein: CATSVDRGQETQYL. CDR3 nucleotides: TGTGCCACCAGTGTCGACAGGGGGCAAGAGACCCAGTACCTC.

V usage is TRBV30 and J usage is TRBJ2-1; 7 bases are shared with TRBD2. The V gene's germline CDR1 is GTSNPN and CDR2 SVGIG (reference sequence). V lost 7 bases, J lost 1 base, and 13 bases stayed unmatched. This CDR3 is built from 16 residues. The CDR3 DNA follows: TGTGCCTCCACATCTAGCGGACCCATATCCTACAATGAGCAGTTCTTC. This gives the protein CASTSSGPISYNEQFF.

The chain has TRBV6-5 and TRBJ2-7; TRBD2 agrees at 8 bases. Looked up from germline, CDR1 is MNHEY and CDR2 is SVGAGI. Trimming cost V 6 bases and J 6 bases; bases outside gene matches: 16. The CDR3 loop spans 16 amino acids. The CDR3 spells CASSRGGGRLGLEQYF. CDR3 DNA sequence: TGTGCCAGCAGCCGGGGGGGAGGCCGCCTGGGACTCGAGCAGTACTTC.

This chain links TRBV3-1 with TRBJ2-5, with 14 bases identical to TRBD2. The CDR3 spans 17 residues. The V gene end was trimmed by 0 bases and the J gene end by 5 bases; junction bases not matched to a gene: 5. The germline V gene encodes CDR1 LGHDT and CDR2 YNNKEL (reference sequence). The CDR3 DNA is TGTGCCAGCAGCCAAGACCGACTAGCGGGAGGGTTGGAGACCCAGTACTTC. This codes for CASSQDRLAGGLETQYF.

A note on this clonotype: A much larger clonotype is one base distant, so this may be a read error. The J gene is TRBJ2-1, the V gene TRBV5-4; D tentatively fits TRBD1 or TRBD2 (5 bases each). Trimming removed 4 bases at V and 9 bases at J, with 17 bases between. From germline, CDR1 is SGHNT and CDR2 YYREEE (reference sequence). The CDR3 is 14 amino acids. CDR3 bases: TGTGCCAGCAGCCCCTCCGGGACGGCTACTGAGCAGTTCTTC. As protein: CASSPSGTATEQFF.

This clonotype was seen a handful of times. This sequence joins TRBV10-3 and TRBJ1-1, with D tentatively TRBD1 (6 bases). V lost 6 bases and J lost 1, with 12 bases in between. Germline-derived CDR1 and CDR2 are ENHRY and SYGVKD. The CDR3 has 14 residues. This chain's CDR3 is CAISQTGPNTEAFF. CDR3 sequence (DNA): TGTGCCATCAGCCAGACAGGTCCGAACACTGAAGCTTTCTTT.